These 10 T cell receptor beta chains came from one sample sequenced in a study of cytomegalovirus exposure and HLA in healthy donors. The PCR contained 60 Vbeta and 13 Jbeta primers. TCRdb keeps only in-frame clones here, not all; method: immunoSEQ multiplex PCR. The table for this sample gives 25,000 to 40,000 clones. Sequencing was performed on PBMCs. These receptors originate from a woman in her forties in good health and CMV-seropositive.

The chain joins TRBV10-3 to TRBJ2-2; 11 bases agree with TRBD2. The germline V gene has CDR1 ENHRY and CDR2 SYGVKD. Trimming at V came to 4 bases and at J to 7 bases, leaving 11 bases not matched to a gene. The length of the CDR3 is 17 residues. The CDR3 spells CAISAGVAGGPDGELFF. CDR3 sequence (DNA): TGTGCCATCAGTGCCGGTGTAGCGGGAGGGCCGGACGGGGAGCTGTTTTTT.

The V gene is TRBV7-2, the J gene TRBJ2-7, with 8 positions matching TRBD2. Per the germline V gene, CDR1 is SGHTA and CDR2 is FQGNSA. The J segment lost 2 bases and the V segment lost 4 bases, leaving 1 base of the junction unmatched. CDR3 length equals 13 residues. CDR3: CASSSGLAYEQYF. The CDR3 region has the DNA TGTGCCAGCAGCTCGGGACTAGCCTACGAGCAGTACTTC.

The chain recombines TRBV19 with TRBJ2-1, with 8 positions matching TRBD2. Germline lookup yields CDR1 LNHDA and CDR2 SQIVND (reference sequence). This CDR3 is 15 amino acids long. J lost 8 bases, V lost 2 bases, and 8 bases had no gene match. The CDR3 coding sequence is TGTGCCAGTAGTATAAGAGCGGGAGTGGGGGATGAGCAGTTCTTC. It encodes CASSIRAGVGDEQFF.

The chain joins TRBV4-1 to TRBJ2-7, with 11 bases lining up with TRBD2. Germline V gives CDR1 MGHRA, CDR2 YSYEKL. The V and J ends lost 1 base and 3 bases, in that order; junction bases with no gene match: 5. The CDR3 is made up of 16 amino acids. The CDR3 here is CASSQGRLAGFYEQYF. CDR3 sequence (DNA): TGCGCCAGCAGCCAAGGACGACTAGCGGGGTTCTACGAGCAGTACTTC.

This sequence joins TRBV5-4 and TRBJ2-2; TRBD2 matches at 13 bases. The CDR3 covers 17 residues. Trimming at V came to 4 bases and at J to 4 bases, leaving 7 bases not matched to a gene. Germline CDR1 SGHNT, CDR2 YYREEE (reference sequence). CDR3: CASSAGTSGTGTGELFF. As DNA, the CDR3 is TGTGCCAGCAGCGCCGGGACTAGCGGGACCGGCACCGGGGAGCTGTTTTTT.

This chain joins TRBV10-3 and TRBJ2-5; 10 nucleotides match TRBD1. This CDR3 has 13 residues. Per germline, CDR1 ENHRY and CDR2 SYGVKD. J was trimmed by 2 bases and V by 9 bases; bases with no gene match: 3. CDR3 sequence reads: CAIGGQGQETQYF. The CDR3 coding sequence is TGTGCCATAGGGGGACAGGGGCAAGAGACCCAGTACTTC.

With regard to this clone: Relative to the germline gene, one junction end is altered; a read error may explain this. This chain connects TRBV4-1 to TRBJ2-7; D might be TRBD1 (5 bases). Germline CDR1 and CDR2: MGHRA and YSYEKL. CDR3 length: 13 amino acids. The CDR3 region is CASSPPARDEQYF. In DNA form, the CDR3 reads TGTGCCAGCAGCCCGCCGGCCAGGGACGAGCAGTACTTC.

The chain links TRBV5-1 to TRBJ2-3; 10 nucleotides match TRBD2. The germline CDR1 and CDR2 sequences are SGHRS and YFSETQ. The J segment lost 1 base and the V segment lost 1 base, leaving 0 bases of the junction unmatched. CDR3 length: 15 amino acids. CDR3 region: CASSLLAGGTDTQYF. CDR3 bases: TGCGCCAGCAGCTTGCTAGCGGGAGGCACAGATACGCAGTATTTT.

V is TRBV29-1 and J is TRBJ2-7, with 10 positions matching TRBD2. The CDR3 covers 15 residues. With 3 bases clipped from V and 2 bases from J, the junction kept 7 bases outside the gene matches. Germline CDR1 reads SQVTM; CDR2 reads ANQGSEA. The CDR3 nucleotides read TGCAGCGTTGAGACGTTAGCGGGAGGTCCCTACGAGCAGTACTTC. It codes for CSVETLAGGPYEQYF.

The chain's CDR3 is CASSTGTGPYEQYF. In DNA, the CDR3 is TGTGCCAGCAGCACCGGGACAGGACCCTACGAGCAGTACTTC. The chain couples TRBV7-8 to TRBJ2-7; 8 bases line up with TRBD1. CDR3 length: 14 residues. The germline CDR1 and CDR2 sequences are SGHVS and FQNEAQ. V gave up 5 bases and J gave up 2 bases; unmatched junction bases: 5.